The 23 T cell receptor beta chains below come from one sample, sequenced in a study of blood T cells in healthy people across ages. With a J-beta primer mix and a sample-barcoded 5' primer, a second PCR ran about 7 to 12 cycles. TCRdb called the 5' RACE reads again in MiXCR, with one record for every CDR3 protein. The profile shows more than 600,000 distinct CDR3 sequences, 20% to 30% of them singletons. These same data were also listed under a study on T cells of mothers and their children.

Source material: blood. The source is a boy younger than 18 in good health.

This chain joins TRBV20-1 and TRBJ2-3; D gene ambiguous. The germline gives CDR1 DFQATT, CDR2 SNEGSKA (reference sequence). The CDR3 length is 12 residues. V lost 5 bases to trimming and J lost 4 bases, with 10 bases between them. The CDR3 nucleotides read TGCAGTGCTGCAGCCAGTGCAGATACGCAGTATTTT. It encodes CSAAASADTQYF.

This clonotype showed up just a few times. The CDR3 is CRTSEQYNEQFF. The CDR3 region has the DNA TGCAGAACTAGCGAACAATACAATGAGCAGTTCTTC. The chain couples TRBV29-1 to TRBJ2-1; 7 bases map to TRBD2. The CDR3 loop spans 12 amino acids. Looked up from germline, CDR1 is SQVTM and CDR2 is ANQGSEA.

This chain connects TRBV28 to TRBJ2-5, with 9 positions matching TRBD2. The last part of the DNA fits TRBJ2-1 better; the J call may be wrong. The CDR3 totals 14 residues. The germline V gene encodes CDR1 MDHEN and CDR2 SYDVKM. The CDR3 nucleotides read TGTGCCAGCGTTCGGCGGGGGGGCGGCAATGAGCAGTTCTTC. Its translation is CASVRRGGGNEQFF.

This chain joins TRBV5-1 and TRBJ2-2; tentatively, D is TRBD1 (6 bases). This CDR3 is built from 13 residues. Between the trimmed V and J ends, which lost 3 bases and 8 bases, there was a span of 11 bases. CDR1 SGHRS and CDR2 YFSETQ come from the germline V gene. CDR3 loop: CASSSTGGGELFF. The CDR3 region has the DNA TGCGCCAGCAGCTCGACAGGAGGAGGGGAGCTGTTTTTT.

V usage is TRBV3-1 and J usage is TRBJ2-4, with D perhaps matching TRBD1 (6 bases). This CDR3 spans 13 amino acids. V was trimmed by 3 bases and J by 7 bases, leaving 10 bases between them. Germline CDR1 is LGHDT and CDR2 is YNNKEL (reference sequence). CDR3 in DNA: TGTGCCAGCAGCCACGGGACATTGAACATTCAGTACTTC. This sequence encodes CASSHGTLNIQYF.

This clonotype was seen at least ten times. The rearrangement joins TRBV4-3 to TRBJ2-7, with 12 bases that match TRBD2. The CDR3 loop spans 15 amino acids. V was clipped by 1 base and J by 2 bases; unmatched bases: 0. In germline, CDR1 is LGHNA, CDR2 YSLEER. CDR3 amino acids: CASSQGLAGAYEQYF. In DNA form, the CDR3 reads TGCGCCAGCAGCCAAGGACTAGCGGGGGCCTACGAGCAGTACTTC.

J is TRBJ1-2 and V is TRBV7-2, with 10 nucleotides matching TRBD1. J was trimmed by 2 bases and V by 5 bases; bases with no gene match: 8. This CDR3 spans 16 amino acids. Per the germline V gene, CDR1 is SGHTA and CDR2 is FQGNSA. In DNA, the CDR3 is TGTGCCAGCAGCCGAGGCCCGGGACAGGGGAACTATGGCTACACCTTC. The encoded protein is CASSRGPGQGNYGYTF.

This clonotype was seen only a few times. This chain links TRBV6-1 with TRBJ2-7; D is unclear. The V gene's germline CDR1 is MNHNS and CDR2 SASEGT. The V end was cut by 4 bases, the J end by 4 bases, with 11 bases between. The CDR3 spans 13 residues. CDR3 DNA sequence: TGTGCCAGCAGTGCCAATGATGATTACGAGCAGTACTTC. Encoded protein: CASSANDDYEQYF.

The rearrangement links TRBV10-3 to TRBJ1-2; D is ambiguous. CDR3 length: 13 amino acids. Germline V gives CDR1 ENHRY, CDR2 SYGVKD. Trimming cost V 7 bases and J 9 bases, with 18 bases left between them. The CDR3, as DNA: TGTGCCATCATGGACGGCCTATATGGAAGCTACACCTTC. This sequence encodes CAIMDGLYGSYTF.

The rearrangement uses TRBV29-1 and TRBJ2-1; possible D gene TRBD2, 5 bases. The J call may be faulty, since TRBJ2-7 better matches the DNA end. The CDR3 has 13 amino acids. Germline CDR1 is SQVTM and CDR2 is ANQGSEA. In DNA form, the CDR3 reads TGCAGCGTTGGGACCTCACCCTCGGGGGAGCAGTACTTC. This encodes CSVGTSPSGEQYF.

The chain employs TRBV25-1 and TRBJ1-2; D is perhaps TRBD1 (5 bases). V shed 4 bases and J shed 0 bases, with 9 bases lying between them. This CDR3 comprises 14 residues. The V gene's germline CDR1 is MGHDK and CDR2 SYGVNS. The CDR3 DNA sequence: TGTGCCAGCAGTGGGACACCGACTAACTATGGCTACACCTTC. Translation gives CASSGTPTNYGYTF.

The chain links TRBV20-1 to TRBJ2-2, with 8 bases aligning to TRBD2. The CDR3 has 17 amino acids. The junction had 6 bases not matched to a gene; V was cut back by 0 bases and J by 0 bases. The germline CDR1 and CDR2 sequences are DFQATT and SNEGSKA (reference sequence). The CDR3 coding sequence is TGCAGTGCTAGAGATGCAACGGGGGGGACGAACACCGGGGAGCTGTTTTTT. This sequence encodes CSARDATGGTNTGELFF.

This clonotype came up a few times. The chain joins TRBV6-1 to TRBJ2-3; no firm D call. Trimming left V 4 bases short and J 2 bases short, with 10 bases between. Looked up from germline, CDR1 is MNHNS and CDR2 is SASEGT. The CDR3 covers 14 residues. CDR3 sequence reads: CASSVGSATDTQYF. The CDR3 DNA reads TGTGCCAGCAGTGTAGGTAGTGCCACAGATACGCAGTATTTT.

This clonotype was observed a few times. The rearrangement uses TRBV18 and TRBJ1-1; 10 bases agree with TRBD1. Germline-derived CDR1 and CDR2 are KGHSH and LQKENI. This CDR3 has 18 residues. Unmatched junction bases numbered 16, after V lost 4 bases and J lost 5 bases. The chain's CDR3 is CASSRPPGQGIKGTEAFF. Written as DNA, the CDR3 is TGTGCCAGCTCACGGCCCCCGGGACAGGGGATTAAGGGTACTGAAGCTTTCTTT.

The chain joins TRBV7-9 to TRBJ2-3, with TRBD2 matching 9 bases. Germline loops: CDR1 SEHNR, CDR2 FQNEAQ (reference sequence). V lost 4 bases, J lost 2 bases, and 7 bases stayed unmatched. This CDR3 is 16 amino acids long. This CDR3 is CASSSGTSSSTDTQYF. CDR3 bases: TGTGCCAGCAGCTCAGGGACTAGCAGTTCCACAGATACGCAGTATTTT.

The J gene is TRBJ2-5, the V gene TRBV9; D is ambiguous. The CDR3 totals 15 residues. In germline, CDR1 is SGDLS, CDR2 YYNGEE. Between the trimmed V and J ends, which lost 1 base and 0 bases, there was a span of 10 bases. The CDR3 DNA follows: TGTGCCAGCAGCGTACAGGCCTGGAACCAAGAGACCCAGTACTTC. This sequence encodes CASSVQAWNQETQYF.

V is TRBV15 and J is TRBJ2-5; TRBD2 matches at 10 bases. The J call may be faulty, since TRBJ2-7 better matches the DNA end. This CDR3 region has 19 residues. The V gene's germline CDR1 is LNHNV and CDR2 YYDKDF (reference sequence). CDR3: CATSATGLVAGGSSYEQYF. In nucleotides, the CDR3 is TGTGCCACCAGCGCGACAGGGTTGGTAGCGGGAGGCAGCTCCTACGAGCAGTACTTC.

The V gene is TRBV4-1, the J gene TRBJ2-7; perhaps TRBD1 as D (5 bases). Germline V gene lookup returns CDR1 MGHRA and CDR2 YSYEKL. V lost 0 bases and J lost 0, with 12 bases in between. The CDR3 contains 16 residues. CDR3 in amino acids: CASSQDPGQPSYEQYF. The DNA of the CDR3 is TGCGCCAGCAGCCAAGATCCCGGACAACCCTCCTACGAGCAGTACTTC.

This clonotype was seen more than once but under ten times. The rearrangement links TRBV5-1 to TRBJ1-2; the D gene is possibly TRBD1 (5 bases). Trimming removed 4 bases at V and 3 bases at J, with 13 bases between. CDR1 and CDR2 (germline): SGHRS, YFSETQ. The CDR3 runs to 14 residues. The CDR3: CASSGQVGHYGYTF. CDR3 coding DNA: TGCGCCAGCAGCGGGCAGGTGGGGCACTATGGCTACACCTTC.

This clonotype was found a few times. The chain carries TRBV6-5 and TRBJ2-5; D is uncertain. Near its end, the DNA agrees better with TRBJ2-7, so the J call may be wrong. The CDR3 totals 15 residues. The germline gives CDR1 MNHEY, CDR2 SVGAGI. DNA for the CDR3: TGTGCCAGCAGTTACCAACCCGGGCCCCCCTACGAGCAGTACTTC. This encodes CASSYQPGPPYEQYF.

In its sample, this clonotype was seen a few times. The chain combines TRBV4-1 with TRBJ2-7, with D perhaps matching TRBD2 (6 bases). There are 12 residues in the CDR3. Trimming removed 4 bases at V and 6 bases at J, with 10 bases between. Germline values: CDR1 MGHRA, CDR2 YSYEKL. DNA of the CDR3: TGCGCCAGCAGCCCTCCTAGCGCCGAGCAGTACTTC. This sequence encodes CASSPPSAEQYF.

In its sample, this clonotype was seen a few times. This sequence joins TRBV11-2 and TRBJ2-1; 7 bases are a match to TRBD2. Germline CDR1 and CDR2: SGHAT and FQNNGV. V shed 1 base and J 8 bases; nucleotides not matched to a gene: 5. CDR3 size: 14 residues. The CDR3 DNA reads TGTGCCAGCAGCTTAGTTGGGGGAGGGGATGAGCAGTTCTTC. It encodes CASSLVGGGDEQFF.

The J gene is TRBJ2-7, the V gene TRBV7-8; the D gene is possibly TRBD2 (7 bases). Germline V gene sequence: CDR1 SGHVS, CDR2 FQNEAQ. The CDR3 has 15 residues. Trimming pared 1 base from V and 3 bases from J, leaving 13 bases between. CDR3 amino acids: CASSLGWGGYYEQYF. The CDR3, as DNA: TGTGCCAGCAGCTTAGGTTGGGGGGGCTACTACGAGCAGTACTTC.